This TCR beta chain is from a study of OX40 agonist ivuxolimab in advanced cancers. Background on the study: Patients' therapy was ivuxolimab, an antibody that acts as an agonist of OX40 (CD134).

Some clones are missing from TCRdb's copy, which holds only in-frame ones; the method was immunoSEQ multiplex PCR. This sample has roughly 83,000 clones, with 70% to 85% found just once. As to this clone: Its matching antigen is unknown.

Study-level findings and limits: The CD4+ and CD8+ T cells in the blood had expanded clonally by week 6 at 0.1 to 3.0 mg/kg. On average, CD8+ T cells showed a greater number of expanded clones than CD4+.

This CDR3 is built from 13 residues. Germline V gene lookup returns CDR1 MNHEY and CDR2 SVGAGI. Between the trimmed V and J ends, which lost 2 bases and 5 bases, there was a span of 9 bases. This sequence was found in an adult with an advanced solid tumor such as melanoma, head and neck, liver or kidney cancer. The chain links TRBV6-5 to TRBJ2-5; D is unresolved. The material was CD4+ or CD8+ T cells sorted from blood, obtained in a trial of the OX40 agonist ivuxolimab. This CDR3 is CASSYPAGETQYF. The CDR3 DNA sequence: TGTGCCAGCAGTTACCCCGCCGGGGAGACCCAGTACTTC.